Below are 6 T cell receptor beta chains sequenced from a single sample in a study of blood T cell repertoires in COVID-19. The assay was immunoSEQ multiplex PCR, and TCRdb's table has in-frame clones only and misses some. The repertoire has under 250,000 clones, 82% of them found once; the top ten carry about 3.9%. Source material: peripheral blood. Receptors were obtained from a woman over 75 with acute or convalescent COVID-19.

The rearrangement uses TRBV7-9 and TRBJ2-2, with 10 bases fitting TRBD2. V trimming: 5 bases; J trimming: 4 bases; junction bases outside the gene matches: 1. Germline V lookup: CDR1 SEHNR, CDR2 FQNEAQ (reference sequence). The CDR3 has 14 amino acids. The CDR3 coding sequence is TGTGCCAGCAGCCGGACTAGCGGCACCGGGGAGCTGTTTTTT. Translation gives CASSRTSGTGELFF.

The rearrangement links TRBV5-1 to TRBJ1-3, with D perhaps TRBD1 (6 bases). Trimming left V 4 bases short and J 4 bases short, with 21 bases between. Germline V lookup: CDR1 SGHRS, CDR2 YFSETQ. This CDR3 has 17 amino acids. The CDR3 region is CASSLLPPGAAGNTIYF. The CDR3 nucleotides are TGCGCCAGCAGCCTATTACCTCCAGGGGCTGCAGGAAACACCATATATTTT.

The rearrangement joins TRBV7-9 to TRBJ1-5, with D tentatively TRBD1 (5 bases). This CDR3 contains 17 residues. CDR1 and CDR2 (germline): SEHNR, FQNEAQ (reference sequence). Trimming took off 5 bases at V and 0 bases at J, with 17 bases between the two ends. The CDR3 sequence is CASSPNTGYDSNQPQHF. For the CDR3, the DNA is TGTGCCAGCAGCCCGAATACAGGATATGATAGCAATCAGCCCCAGCATTTT.

V usage is TRBV7-2 and J usage is TRBJ2-1, with 11 bases lining up with TRBD2. This CDR3 is 15 amino acids long. The germline gives CDR1 SGHTA, CDR2 FQGNSA. V trimming: 5 bases; J trimming: 7 bases; junction bases outside the gene matches: 7. The DNA of the CDR3 is TGTGCCAGCAGCCTTAGCGGGGGGGCCGGGAATGAGCAGTTCTTC. This translates into CASSLSGGAGNEQFF. The whole variable domain, filled in from reference TRBV7-2 and TRBJ2-1, reads GAGVSQSPSNKVTEKGKDVELRCDPISGHTALYWYRQSLGQGLEFLIYFQGNSAPDKSGLPSDRFSAERTGGSVSTLTIQRTQQEDSAVYLCASSLSGGAGNEQFFGPGTRLTVL.

V gene TRBV3-1 (or the pseudogene TRBV3-2) combines with J gene TRBJ2-1; 7 positions agree with TRBD1. Germline V CDR1 and CDR2: LGHDT, YNNKEL (reference sequence). Trimming removed 7 bases from V and 6 bases from J; junction bases left unmatched: 6. This CDR3 has 13 residues. For the CDR3, the DNA is TGTGCCAGCAAGCGGACAGGAGGCAATGAGCAGTTCTTC. Translating gives CASKRTGGNEQFF.

This clone was counted only a few times. The genes are TRBV7-9 and TRBJ2-2; possible D gene TRBD1, 6 bases. The CDR3 runs to 18 residues. Per germline, CDR1 SEHNR and CDR2 FQNEAQ (reference sequence). The V end lost 1 base, the J end lost 1 base, and 16 bases lay between the germline ends. As DNA, the CDR3 is TGTGCCAGCAGCTTAGGTCGATGGACAGCGAAGAACACCGGGGAGCTGTTTTTT. Its protein product is CASSLGRWTAKNTGELFF.